The 13 T cell receptor beta chains listed next were all sequenced from one sample in a study of T-cell memory formation after mild COVID-19. MiXCR was run by TCRdb on the 5' RACE reads, yielding one entry per CDR3 protein. The data contain 400,000 or so distinct CDR3 sequences, roughly 20% of them singletons. Sequencing was carried out using PBMCs or a T cell subset sorted from them (not recorded which). Receptors were obtained from an adult woman who had mild COVID-19 (a few samples of this study predate the infection). Cell type and time point are not known.

The V gene is TRBV7-9, the J gene TRBJ2-5; 11 nucleotides match TRBD1. The V and J ends lost 0 bases and 4 bases, in that order; junction bases with no gene match: 1. CDR3 length: 15 residues. Germline assignment: CDR1 SEHNR and CDR2 FQNEAQ (reference sequence). Here the CDR3 DNA reads TGTGCCAGCAGCTTAGCGGGGACAGGGGGAGAGACCCAGTACTTC. This encodes CASSLAGTGGETQYF.

This clonotype was seen more than once but under ten times. The V gene is TRBV25-1, the J gene TRBJ2-5, with TRBD1 identical over 7 bases. V shed 2 bases and J 7 bases; nucleotides not matched to a gene: 10. The CDR3 has 15 amino acids. Germline CDR1 and CDR2: MGHDK and SYGVNS. CDR3 amino acids: CASSEGTGAGGTQYF. The CDR3 DNA follows: TGTGCCAGCAGTGAAGGAACAGGGGCTGGGGGGACCCAGTACTTC.

This clonotype was counted a single time. The J gene is TRBJ2-7, the V gene TRBV4-2; 8 bases align to TRBD2. Germline V gene lookup returns CDR1 LGHNA and CDR2 YNFKEQ. The ends lost 0 bases at V and 9 bases at J; junction bases unmatched: 4. The CDR3 consists of 13 residues. This CDR3 is CASSQDRAGGQYF. The CDR3 nucleotides read TGTGCCAGCAGCCAAGATCGGGCGGGGGGGCAGTACTTC.

The chain carries TRBV20-1 and TRBJ1-6; 7 nucleotides line up with TRBD1. This CDR3 has 15 amino acids. V trimming: 2 bases; J trimming: 9 bases; junction bases outside the gene matches: 10. The germline gives CDR1 DFQATT, CDR2 SNEGSKA (reference sequence). CDR3 sequence reads: CSARLRTGPGSPLHF. CDR3 nucleotides: TGCAGTGCTAGACTAAGGACAGGTCCTGGTTCACCCCTCCACTTT.

A few counts support this clonotype. V and J are TRBV5-6 and TRBJ1-1; no reliable D call. Germline loops: CDR1 SGHDT, CDR2 YYEEEE. The CDR3 has 15 amino acids. V lost 1 base and J lost 2, with 12 bases in between. The CDR3 protein is CASSLSTHYNTEAFF. The CDR3 DNA reads as TGTGCCAGCAGCTTGTCCACGCACTACAACACTGAAGCTTTCTTT.

The V gene is TRBV7-2, the J gene TRBJ2-2; the D gene is possibly TRBD2 (5 bases). V gave up 5 bases and J gave up 1 base, with 11 bases separating them. The CDR3 contains 15 residues. Germline V lookup: CDR1 SGHTA, CDR2 FQGNSA. In DNA, the CDR3 is TGTGCCAGCAGCCCCCGGGGAAGGAACACCGGGGAGCTGTTTTTT. Translated, it gives CASSPRGRNTGELFF. Full variable domain (remainder filled in from reference TRBV7-2 and TRBJ2-2): GAGVSQSPSNKVTEKGKDVELRCDPISGHTALYWYRQSLGQGLEFLIYFQGNSAPDKSGLPSDRFSAERTGGSVSTLTIQRTQQEDSAVYLCASSPRGRNTGELFFGEGSRLTVL.

J is TRBJ2-3 and V is TRBV4-1; no firm D call. The germline V gene encodes CDR1 MGHRA and CDR2 YSYEKL. Trimming took 4 bases from V and 0 from J, leaving 20 bases between them. The CDR3 contains 18 residues. The CDR3 DNA reads TGCGCCAGCAGCCGCACGGTAGGCAGAGAAACTAGCACAGATACGCAGTATTTT. Translation: CASSRTVGRETSTDTQYF.

In its sample, this clonotype was seen a few times. This chain uses TRBV21-1 with TRBJ2-1; the table's D call, TRBD2, was not checked against the DNA. TRBV21-1 is termed a pseudogene. The CDR3 length is 14 residues. The CDR3 bases are TGTGCCAGCAGCAAAGTGGAGGAGTTCAATGAGCAGTTCTTC. It codes for CASSKVEEFNEQFF.

V and J are TRBV19 and TRBJ2-1, with a possible D match to TRBD2 (6 bases). Per the germline V gene, CDR1 is LNHDA and CDR2 is SQIVND (reference sequence). This CDR3 spans 14 amino acids. CDR3 protein: CSFKRGGTYNEQFF. The CDR3, as DNA: TGTTCTTTTAAACGTGGCGGGACCTACAATGAGCAGTTCTTC.

V usage is TRBV18 and J usage is TRBJ1-1; D is ambiguous. CDR3 length equals 13 residues. The germline V gene has CDR1 KGHSH and CDR2 LQKENI. V lost 6 bases and J 4 bases, leaving 12 bases between the germline ends. CDR3 in DNA: TGTGCCAGCTCCCTTAAGGGTCGCACTGAAGCTTTCTTT. It yields the protein CASSLKGRTEAFF. Full variable domain (missing parts from reference TRBV18 and TRBJ1-1): NAGVMQNPRHLVRRRGQEARLRCSPMKGHSHVYWYRQLPEEGLKFMVYLQKENIIDESGMPKERFSAEFPKEGPSILRIQQVVRGDSAAYFCASSLKGRTEAFFGQGTRLTVV.

The gene calls are TRBV20-1 and TRBJ1-5; D not resolved. This CDR3 spans 13 amino acids. Trimming cost V 5 bases and J 1 base, with 9 bases left between them. Germline V gene lookup returns CDR1 DFQATT and CDR2 SNEGSKA (reference sequence). CDR3 in amino acids: CSASGSSNQPQHF. The CDR3 DNA reads TGCAGTGCTTCTGGGTCCAGCAATCAGCCCCAGCATTTT.

The V gene is TRBV7-6, the J gene TRBJ1-4; a weak D match, TRBD1 (5 bases). There are 17 residues in the CDR3. The V gene's germline CDR1 is SGHVS and CDR2 FNYEAQ. Trimming removed 1 base from V and 5 bases from J, with 17 bases in between. DNA for the CDR3: TGTGCCAGCAGCTTAGGGGGGTCGGGAGTGGGAAATGAAAAACTGTTTTTT. This encodes CASSLGGSGVGNEKLFF.

This chain links TRBV5-5 with TRBJ2-7; D might be TRBD1 (5 bases). CDR3 length: 14 residues. Germline V lookup: CDR1 SGHKS, CDR2 YYEKEE (reference sequence). Trimming stripped 2 bases from V and 2 bases from J, with 11 bases between. CDR3 in DNA: TGTGCCAGCAGCTTCTATTCAGGGACCTACGAGCAGTACTTC. This encodes CASSFYSGTYEQYF.